The rows below give T cell receptor beta chains drawn from one sample of a study of beta chain features in type 1 diabetes. The repertoire was sequenced with immunoSEQ multiplex PCR; TCRdb's copy has only in-frame clones and lacks some. The data show under 900,000 clones, roughly 16% seen once. The sequencing input was naive CD4+ T cells from blood. Source of these receptors: a young woman in good health. The CDR3 runs from the conserved cysteine through the conserved F or W. A D gene is named only where the DNA matches it firmly. Part of the rows lack a size; the others show once, few, many or a class for expanded clones.

V gene	D gene	J gene	CDR3 length	clone size	CDR3 protein	CDR3 DNA
TRBV18	TRBD1	TRBJ2-2	14	few	CASSDREDTGELFF	TGTGCCAGCTCGGACAGGGAAGACACCGGGGAGCTGTTTTTT
TRBV5-4	.	TRBJ1-2	12	few	CASSPAGYGYTF	TGTGCCAGCAGCCCGGCGGGCTATGGCTACACCTTC
TRBV6-6	.	TRBJ1-1	13	.	CASSYGQNTEAFF	TGTGCCAGCAGTTACGGACAAAACACTGAAGCTTTCTTT
TRBV9	.	TRBJ2-1	15	.	CASSVEARLYNEQFF	TGTGCCAGCAGCGTAGAAGCACGTCTGTACAATGAGCAGTTCTTC
TRBV18	.	TRBJ2-5	14	few	CASSSPPWRETQYF	TGTGCCAGCTCCTCTCCACCCTGGCGAGAGACCCAGTACTTC
TRBV7-2	TRBD2	TRBJ2-1	16	.	CASSLARLAGVNEQFF	TGTGCCAGCAGCTTAGCGCGACTAGCGGGTGTCAATGAGCAGTTCTTC
TRBV18	TRBD2	TRBJ2-3	17	.	CASSPRTSPWGTDTQYF	TGTGCCAGCTCACCGAGGACTAGCCCCTGGGGCACAGATACGCAGTATTTT
TRBV7-2	TRBD1	TRBJ1-6	14	.	CASSYRTGDSPLHF	TGTGCCAGCAGCTACCGGACAGGGGACTCACCCCTCCACTTT
TRBV20-1	.	TRBJ1-4	11	.	CSARGVEKLFF	TGCAGTGCTAGGGGGGTTGAGAAACTGTTTTTT
TRBV7-3	.	TRBJ2-5	13	.	CASSLSGRETQYF	TGTGCCAGCAGCTTAAGCGGAAGAGAGACCCAGTACTTC
TRBV6-1	.	TRBJ2-1	13	.	CASSRDQYNEQFF	TGTGCCAGCAGTCGGGACCAATACAATGAGCAGTTCTTC
TRBV9	.	TRBJ1-1	12	few	CASSPPLGEAFF	TGTGCCAGCAGCCCCCCGTTGGGGGAAGCTTTCTTT
TRBV6-5	.	TRBJ2-1	16	.	CASSYSTTSHYNEQFF	TGTGCCAGCAGTTACTCAACCACCTCTCACTACAATGAGCAGTTCTTC
TRBV10-3	.	TRBJ1-1	13	few	CATGVEENTEAFF	TGTGCCACCGGGGTGGAGGAGAACACTGAAGCTTTCTTT
TRBV7-9	.	TRBJ2-3	16	.	CASSSPLVGNTDTQYF	TGTGCCAGCAGCTCCCCGCTAGTTGGAAACACAGATACGCAGTATTTT
TRBV7-2	TRBD2	TRBJ2-7	18	.	CASSLDSWTSGGKYEQYF	TGTGCCAGCAGCTTAGATAGCTGGACTAGCGGGGGCAAGTACGAGCAGTACTTC
TRBV28	TRBD1	TRBJ1-2	15	.	CASSTRGQGASGYTF	TGTGCCAGCAGTACTCGCGGGCAGGGGGCTTCTGGCTACACCTTC
TRBV28	.	TRBJ1-5	13	.	CASSLQGAQPQHF	TGTGCCAGCAGTTTACAGGGTGCTCAGCCCCAGCATTTT
TRBV7-2	.	TRBJ2-5	13	few	CASSLLSRGTQYF	TGTGCCAGCAGCTTATTATCGAGGGGGACCCAGTACTTC
TRBV18	.	TRBJ2-7	12	.	CASSPLGYEQYF	TGTGCCAGCTCACCGCTAGGCTACGAGCAGTACTTC
TRBV7-2	TRBD1	TRBJ2-7	15	.	CASSSDTGGTYEQYF	TGTGCCAGCAGCTCAGACACAGGGGGAACCTACGAGCAGTACTTC
TRBV6-5	.	TRBJ2-5	13	.	CAISGPGRETQYF	TGTGCCATCAGTGGTCCGGGTCGAGAGACCCAGTACTTC
TRBV6-9	.	TRBJ2-7	15	.	CASIPTGRYPYEQYF	TGTGCCAGCATTCCGACAGGCCGTTATCCCTACGAGCAGTACTTC
TRBV7-9	TRBD2	TRBJ2-1	17	.	CASSPGLAVNNYNEQFF	TGTGCCAGCAGCCCCGGACTAGCGGTGAATAATTACAATGAGCAGTTCTTC
TRBV29-1	TRBD1	TRBJ2-1	12	few	CSGRGQGNEQFF	TGCAGCGGGCGGGGACAGGGGAATGAGCAGTTCTTC
TRBV27	TRBD1	TRBJ2-3	16	few	CASSSRTGPSTDTQYF	TGTGCCAGCAGTTCCCGGACAGGACCTAGCACAGATACGCAGTATTTT
TRBV9	TRBD2	TRBJ2-1	19	few	CASSVKLSGSGTRHNEQFF	TGTGCCAGCAGCGTGAAGTTAAGCGGGAGTGGTACACGACACAATGAGCAGTTCTTC
TRBV6-5	TRBD1	TRBJ2-5	14	.	CASSSDRVGQTQYF	TGTGCCAGCAGTTCGGACAGGGTTGGGCAGACCCAGTACTTC
TRBV2	TRBD2	TRBJ2-5	15	.	CASSEAFGRTGAQYF	TGTGCCAGCAGTGAAGCGTTCGGGAGGACCGGGGCCCAGTACTTC